These 26 T cell receptor beta chains were sequenced from one sample in a study of blood T cell repertoires in COVID-19. Some clones are missing from TCRdb's copy, which holds only in-frame ones; the method was immunoSEQ multiplex PCR. The table records approximately 230,000 clones, over 80% of them present only once. The sequenced sample was PBMCs or T cells enriched from blood (not recorded which). Receptors were obtained from a woman aged 18-29 years who had recovered from COVID-19.

DNA of the CDR3: TGTGCCAGCAGCATCAGCTCAGGGGCGCGTTTGGGGGCCAACGTCCTGACTTTC. Translated: CASSISSGARLGANVLTF. V is TRBV5-6 and J is TRBJ2-6, with TRBD1 as a possible D gene (6 bases). The germline V gene encodes CDR1 SGHDT and CDR2 YYEEEE. With 4 bases removed from V and 4 bases from J, the gap between germline ends came to 21 bases. This CDR3 comprises 18 residues.

The chain has TRBV3-1 (or the pseudogene TRBV3-2) and TRBJ1-1; the match to TRBD1 covers 9 bases. V lost 4 bases and J lost 7; bases outside the gene matches: 4. The CDR3 runs 13 residues. Germline values: CDR1 LGHDT, CDR2 YNNKEL (reference sequence). The CDR3 nucleotides read TGTGCCAGCAGCCCCCGGGACAGGGTTGAAGCTTTCTTT. This encodes CASSPRDRVEAFF.

The chain carries TRBV9 and TRBJ1-1; D is possibly TRBD1 (5 bases). V lost 0 bases and J lost 2, with 8 bases in between. CDR1 and CDR2 (germline): SGDLS, YYNGEE. The CDR3 consists of 14 residues. DNA of the CDR3: TGTGCCAGCAGCGTAGCCGGGACTAACACTGAAGCTTTCTTT. Encoded protein: CASSVAGTNTEAFF. Full variable domain (missing parts from reference TRBV9 and TRBJ1-1): DSGVTQTPKHLITATGQRVTLRCSPRSGDLSVYWYQQSLDQGLQFLIQYYNGEERAKGNILERFSAQQFPDLHSELNLSSLELGDSALYFCASSVAGTNTEAFFGQGTRLTVV.

V is TRBV11-3 and J is TRBJ1-1, with 8 bases matching TRBD1. Germline lookup yields CDR1 SGHNT and CDR2 YENEEA. The CDR3 loop spans 14 amino acids. With V trimmed by 6 bases and J by 7 bases, 10 bases remained unmatched. The CDR3 sequence is CASSLQPTGVEAFF. The CDR3 DNA is TGTGCCAGCAGTCTTCAGCCGACAGGGGTTGAAGCTTTCTTT.

The chain is built from TRBV6-5 and TRBJ2-7, with 11 positions matching TRBD2. This CDR3 has 14 residues. V was clipped by 7 bases and J by 2 bases; unmatched bases: 4. CDR1 is MNHEY and CDR2 is SVGAGI in the germline V gene. CDR3 sequence reads: CASILAGGTYEQYF. CDR3 DNA sequence: TGTGCCAGCATCCTAGCGGGGGGAACCTACGAGCAGTACTTC.

The rearrangement joins TRBV19 to TRBJ1-2; unclear D gene. Germline CDR1 reads LNHDA; CDR2 reads SQIVND (reference sequence). Trimming took 1 base from V and 6 from J, leaving 6 bases between them. The CDR3 spans 12 residues. CDR3: CASSIVGDGYTF. Written as DNA, the CDR3 is TGTGCCAGTAGTATAGTCGGGGATGGCTACACCTTC.

As to this clone: Within the sample, other DNA sequences also encode this same CDR3. This sequence joins TRBV11-3 and TRBJ1-1; 9 bases fit TRBD1. In germline, CDR1 is SGHNT, CDR2 YENEEA. The CDR3 is made up of 13 amino acids. The J segment lost 5 bases and the V segment lost 3 bases, leaving 1 base of the junction unmatched. Written as DNA, the CDR3 is TGTGCCAGCAGCTTGGACAGGGGAACTGAAGCTTTCTTT. It translates to CASSLDRGTEAFF. Supplemented by reference TRBV11-3 and TRBJ1-1, the full variable domain reads EAGVVQSPRYKIIEKKQPVAFWCNPISGHNTLYWYLQNLGQGPELLIRYENEEAVDDSQLPKDRFSAERLKGVDSTLKIQPAELGDSAVYLCASSLDRGTEAFFGQGTRLTVV.

V is TRBV7-9 and J is TRBJ2-3; TRBD2 matches at 12 bases. The junction had 7 bases not matched to a gene; V was cut back by 1 base and J by 2 bases. The V gene's germline CDR1 is SEHNR and CDR2 FQNEAQ (reference sequence). The CDR3 covers 18 residues. As DNA, the CDR3 is TGTGCCAGCAGCTTAGTACTAGCGGGAGGAATAAACACAGATACGCAGTATTTT. This gives the protein CASSLVLAGGINTDTQYF.

The chain uses TRBV5-1 and TRBJ1-2; 8 bases line up with TRBD1. The V and J ends lost 4 bases and 7 bases, in that order; junction bases with no gene match: 3. This CDR3 is built from 12 residues. CDR1 is SGHRS and CDR2 is YFSETQ in the germline V gene. As DNA, the CDR3 is TGCGCCAGCAGCCCGGACAGGGCTGGCTACACCTTC. This sequence encodes CASSPDRAGYTF.

The J gene is TRBJ2-2, the V gene TRBV5-1; the D is unclear. The germline gives CDR1 SGHRS, CDR2 YFSETQ. Trimming took off 0 bases at V and 0 bases at J, with 6 bases between the two ends. This CDR3 has 15 amino acids. The CDR3 DNA follows: TGCGCCAGCAGCTTGGCCTTATCGAACACCGGGGAGCTGTTTTTT. Translation: CASSLALSNTGELFF. Looking up the rest from reference TRBV5-1 and TRBJ2-2 gives the full variable domain: KAGVTQTPRYLIKTRGQQVTLSCSPISGHRSVSWYQQTPGQGLQFLFEYFSETQRNKGNFPGRFSGRQFSNSRSEMNVSTLELGDSALYLCASSLALSNTGELFFGEGSRLTVL.

The V gene is TRBV5-4, the J gene TRBJ2-7; D perhaps matches TRBD1 (6 bases). This CDR3 is 15 amino acids long. V lost 3 bases and J lost 2, with 15 bases in between. Germline CDR1 and CDR2: SGHNT and YYREEE (reference sequence). The DNA of the CDR3 is TGTGCCAGCAGCTACACTGGGGGCCGCGCCTACGAGCAGTACTTC. It codes for CASSYTGGRAYEQYF.

This chain uses TRBV5-1 with TRBJ1-4; 8 bases map to TRBD1. Trimming took 0 bases from V and 3 from J; bases not matched to a gene: 7. From germline, CDR1 is SGHRS and CDR2 YFSETQ. CDR3 length: 17 residues. CDR3 DNA: TGCGCCAGCAGCTTGGAGGCAGGGGGCGCACCTAATGAAAAACTGTTTTTT. Translation: CASSLEAGGAPNEKLFF.

This clone was recorded once. The chain joins TRBV5-4 to TRBJ1-1; D is unclear. The germline gives CDR1 SGHNT, CDR2 YYREEE (reference sequence). This CDR3 region has 14 residues. Trimming removed 0 bases at V and 1 base at J, with 7 bases between. In nucleotides, the CDR3 is TGTGCCAGCAGCTTGGGAACACGGAACACTGAAGCTTTCTTT. Translation: CASSLGTRNTEAFF.

The table lists this clone with a few counts. The rearrangement uses TRBV7-2 and TRBJ2-5; 10 bases are a match to TRBD2. The germline V gene has CDR1 SGHTA and CDR2 FQGNSA. The junction had 7 bases not matched to a gene; V was cut back by 6 bases and J by 3 bases. This CDR3 comprises 15 residues. DNA of the CDR3: TGTGCCAGCAGTTTGAGCGGGAGGGTTGAAGAGACCCAGTACTTC. Its protein product is CASSLSGRVEETQYF.

This chain joins TRBV27 and TRBJ1-2; D might be TRBD1 (6 bases). Between the trimmed V and J ends, which lost 5 bases and 5 bases, there was a span of 15 bases. The CDR3 is 14 residues long. Per germline, CDR1 MNHEY and CDR2 SMNVEV (reference sequence). In DNA, the CDR3 is TGTGCCAGCAGTCCCGGACAGTCGGGTTATGGCTACACCTTC. Translating it yields CASSPGQSGYGYTF.

This clone came up a few times. The rearrangement uses TRBV4-3 and TRBJ1-2; maybe TRBD1 (5 bases). CDR3 length equals 13 residues. CDR1 and CDR2 (germline): LGHNA, YSLEER. Trimming took 4 bases from V and 6 from J, leaving 12 bases between them. Here the CDR3 reads CASSPRDSDGYTF. CDR3 nucleotides: TGCGCCAGCAGCCCCAGGGATTCTGATGGCTACACCTTC.

The chain joins TRBV3-1 (or the pseudogene TRBV3-2) to TRBJ2-1; possibly TRBD1 for D (6 bases). In germline, CDR1 is LGHDT, CDR2 YNNKEL (reference sequence). CDR3 size: 15 residues. The V gene lost 4 bases and the J gene lost 6 bases, with 16 bases spanning the gap. This CDR3 reads CASSPGVLSSNEQFF. In DNA, the CDR3 is TGTGCCAGCAGCCCAGGGGTTTTGTCGTCCAATGAGCAGTTCTTC.

V gene TRBV29-1 combines with J gene TRBJ2-5; weak D call: TRBD2 (6 bases). The CDR3 extends over 12 amino acids. Germline values: CDR1 SQVTM, CDR2 ANQGSEA. V was cut by 3 bases and J by 4 bases, with 9 bases left in between. The CDR3 reads CSVERRGETQYF. The CDR3, as DNA: TGCAGCGTTGAGAGGAGGGGAGAGACCCAGTACTTC.

The CDR3 DNA sequence: TGCAGTGCTAGTGCGTCGCAGGGGGCCCAGTACTTC. This encodes CSASASQGAQYF. J is TRBJ2-5 and V is TRBV20-1, with 7 positions matching TRBD1. This CDR3 region has 12 residues. Germline V gives CDR1 DFQATT, CDR2 SNEGSKA (reference sequence). After removal of 3 bases from V and 9 bases from J, the junction contained 7 bases not matched to a gene.

The V gene is TRBV6-2 or TRBV6-3, the J gene TRBJ1-2; D remains unclear. Trimming removed 2 bases from V and 0 bases from J, with 19 bases in between. The germline V gene has CDR1 MNHEY and CDR2 SVGEGT. The CDR3 is 18 residues long. Written as DNA, the CDR3 is TGTGCCAGCAGTTACGGGCTAACCAACCGAGTCTCTAACTATGGCTACACCTTC. This sequence encodes CASSYGLTNRVSNYGYTF.

This sequence joins TRBV12-3 or TRBV12-4 and TRBJ2-5; TRBD1 matches at 10 bases. The V segment lost 6 bases and the J segment 4 bases; nucleotides outside the gene matches: 2. The CDR3 is 13 residues long. CDR3 loop: CASRRTGGETQYF. CDR3 sequence (DNA): TGTGCCAGCAGACGGACAGGGGGAGAGACCCAGTACTTC.

V gene TRBV4-2 combines with J gene TRBJ2-5, with D perhaps TRBD1 (5 bases). Germline CDR1 is LGHNA and CDR2 is YNFKEQ. The CDR3 contains 14 residues. The V gene lost 1 base and the J gene lost 3 bases, with 9 bases spanning the gap. The CDR3 protein is CASSQGGREETQYF. For the CDR3, the DNA is TGTGCCAGCAGCCAAGGGGGCAGAGAAGAGACCCAGTACTTC.

The rearrangement joins TRBV27 to TRBJ1-5; a weak D match, TRBD1 (6 bases). The germline V gene encodes CDR1 MNHEY and CDR2 SMNVEV (reference sequence). The CDR3 is 14 residues long. Deletions cut 3 bases from V and 9 bases from J, with 15 bases between. DNA for the CDR3: TGTGCCAGCAGTTTCAGGGGCCCCAAGGGGCCCCAGCATTTT. Amino acids: CASSFRGPKGPQHF.

The rearrangement links TRBV10-3 to TRBJ1-2; no clear D gene. V was shortened by 4 bases and J by 8 bases, with 17 bases between the two germline ends. The CDR3 length is 14 residues. Germline V gives CDR1 ENHRY, CDR2 SYGVKD. Here the CDR3 DNA reads TGTGCCATCAGTGCCCAGCCCAATGAGGGAGGCTACACCTTC. Encoded protein: CAISAQPNEGGYTF.

The chain recombines TRBV10-2 with TRBJ1-4; 7 positions agree with TRBD1. The CDR3 extends over 14 amino acids. Germline CDR1 is WSHSY and CDR2 is SAAADI. V lost 6 bases to trimming and J lost 3 bases; unmatched junction nucleotides: 4. CDR3 in amino acids: CASRPRGANEKLFF. The CDR3 region has the DNA TGCGCCAGCAGACCCAGGGGGGCTAATGAAAAACTGTTTTTT.

The chain is built from TRBV5-1 and TRBJ1-4; D possibly corresponds to TRBD1 (6 bases). Trimming cost V 5 bases and J 1 base, with 15 bases left between them. The CDR3 is 16 amino acids. CDR1 and CDR2 from the germline V gene are SGHRS and YFSETQ. CDR3: CASRWGLRETNEKLFF. CDR3 nucleotides: TGCGCCAGCAGATGGGGGCTACGCGAAACTAATGAAAAACTGTTTTTT.